Listed below are T cell receptor beta chains from one sample, sequenced in a study of blood T cells in healthy people across ages. TCRdb redid the calling of the 5' RACE reads with MiXCR, one entry per CDR3 protein. Of 1 million to 1.2 million distinct CDR3 sequences listed, approximately 38% are singletons. The material sequenced was blood. These receptors were taken from a young man in good health. CDR3s include the opening cysteine and the closing phenylalanine or tryptophan. D genes are given only for firm matches. A clone size is listed for some rows: how often the clone was seen (once, few, many), or a class if it is expanded.

>-|TRBV18|TRBJ1-1|few
TGTGCCAGCTCACCTTTCCGGGACAACACTGAAGCTTTCTTT
CASSPFRDNTEAFF
>-|TRBV5-1|TRBJ2-3|-
TGCGCCAGCAGCACTCACTTCAGGGTAACAGATACGCAGTATTTT
CASSTHFRVTDTQYF
>TRBD2|TRBV2|TRBJ2-5|-
TGTGCCAGCAGTCACCCGAGGGAGGGCTCAGAGATGGAAGAGACCCAGTACTTC
CASSHPREGSEMEETQYF
>-|TRBV20-1|TRBJ2-3|-
TGCAGTGCTAGAGATATACAGAGTCGAACGGATACGCAGTATTTT
CSARDIQSRTDTQYF
>-|TRBV4-1|TRBJ2-4|-
TGCGCCAGCAGCTTTCGGCAGGGGAGTGGAAACATTCAGTACTTC
CASSFRQGSGNIQYF
>-|TRBV20-1|TRBJ2-3|-
TGCAGTGCTAGAGGAGACAGCCAGGGTGTAGATACGCAGTATTTT
CSARGDSQGVDTQYF
>-|TRBV2|TRBJ2-7|-
TGTGCCAGCAGGTCTCCACTAGCTGTTGTTCTCAATGAGCAGTACTTC
CASRSPLAVVLNEQYF
>-|TRBV14|TRBJ2-1|-
TGTGCCAGCAGCCAGGATATGGTGGTGGGGGGGCCTCAGTTCTTC
CASSQDMVVGGPQFF
>-|TRBV18|TRBJ1-6|-
TGTGCCAGCTCACTCGACAGTATCAATTCACCCCTCCACTTT
CASSLDSINSPLHF
>-|TRBV6-1|TRBJ1-2|-
TGTGCCAGCAGTGAAATGGTGGGCTATGGCTACACCTTC
CASSEMVGYGYTF
>-|TRBV5-1|TRBJ1-1|-
TGCGCCAGCAGCTCCCTTTCGGGGGACACTGAAGCTTTCTTT
CASSSLSGDTEAFF
>-|TRBV6-2/TRBV6-3|TRBJ1-1|-
TGTGCCAGCATCTACGGTGGGAAGAACACTGAAGCTTTCTTT
CASIYGGKNTEAFF
>-|TRBV5-6|TRBJ2-3|few
TGTGCCAGCAGCTTTCTCGACACGGATACGCAGTATTTT
CASSFLDTDTQYF
>TRBD1|TRBV2|TRBJ2-3|few
TGTGCCAGCGGTCAGGGGGCCACAGATACGCAGTATTTT
CASGQGATDTQYF
>TRBD1|TRBV12-3/TRBV12-4|TRBJ1-6|-
TGTGCCAGCAGTCCTGGGGACAGGGACAACACCCTCCACTTT
CASSPGDRDNTLHF
>TRBD2|TRBV20-1|TRBJ2-4|-
TGCAGTGCTTCTAGCGGGAGTACTGGGAAGCAGTACTTC
CSASSGSTGKQYF
>TRBD1|TRBV4-3|TRBJ2-1|many
TGCGCCAGCAGCCAAACACCCGTAGGGACAGATAACTCCTACAATGAGCAGTTCTTC
CASSQTPVGTDNSYNEQFF
>-|TRBV12-3/TRBV12-4|TRBJ2-5|few
TGTGCCAGCAGTTTACCAGCCTCAAATGAGCAGTACTTC
CASSLPASNEQYF
>-|TRBV5-1|TRBJ1-1|few
TGCGCCAGCAGCTTGGAGAAAGGAGTGAGGACTGAAGCTTTCTTT
CASSLEKGVRTEAFF
>-|TRBV6-5|TRBJ2-1|many
TGTGCCAGCAGTTACGTTGATGAGCAGTTCTTC
CASSYVDEQFF
>TRBD1|TRBV10-3|TRBJ2-7|-
TGTGCCATCAGTGAGACACAGACAGGGCTACCTAAGGAGCAGTACTTC
CAISETQTGLPKEQYF
>-|TRBV7-9|TRBJ1-1|-
TGTGCCAGCAGCAGCGGGACTCCCACAAAAGCTTTCTTT
CASSSGTPTKAFF
>TRBD2|TRBV5-1|TRBJ2-3|many
TGTGCCAGCAGTTTAGGCGGGGGGAACACAGATACGCAGTATTTT
CASSLGGGNTDTQYF
>TRBD1|TRBV4-1|TRBJ1-1|few
TGCGCCAGCAGCCTGTTGACAGGGGGCCTAGGGGCTGAAGCTTTCTTT
CASSLLTGGLGAEAFF
>-|TRBV5-5|TRBJ1-1|-
TGTGCCAGCAGCCCAATTGGAGGCGCAGTGAACACTGAAGCTTTCTTT
CASSPIGGAVNTEAFF
>-|TRBV7-2|TRBJ1-6|many
TGTGCCAGCAGCTTAAGGAATTCACCCCTCCACTTT
CASSLRNSPLHF
>-|TRBV7-9|TRBJ1-2|-
TGTGCCAGCAGCTCGACGGACTCGGTCCATGGCTACACCTTC
CASSSTDSVHGYTF
>-|TRBV7-9|TRBJ2-7|few
TGTGCCAGCAGCTTAGGAGGTCACGCGAACTCCGGGTGGTACGAGCAGTACTTC
CASSLGGHANSGWYEQYF
>TRBD1|TRBV6-5|TRBJ1-1|-
TGTGCCAGCAGTTACTCGAGGGACAGCCAGGGGGCTGAAGCTTTCTTT
CASSYSRDSQGAEAFF
>-|TRBV6-1|TRBJ1-5|-
TGTGCCAGCAAACCTGGGGCAGGCACCAATCAGCCCCAGCATTTT
CASKPGAGTNQPQHF
>-|TRBV27|TRBJ2-5|few
TGTGCCAGCAGTTTATCGCTAGGGGCCCAAGAGACCCAGTACTTC
CASSLSLGAQETQYF
>TRBD1|TRBV5-1|TRBJ2-7|-
TGCGCCAGCAGCGCGGACGGACAGGGCTACGAGCAGTACTTC
CASSADGQGYEQYF
>-|TRBV12-3/TRBV12-4|TRBJ2-7|many
TGTGCCAGCAGCCCCTCTGGGCGGCGAAAGCAGTACTTC
CASSPSGRRKQYF
>TRBD2|TRBV4-2|TRBJ2-3|-
TGTGCCAGCAGCCCCAGGGGGGCTAGCGGGGCAGATACGCAGTATTTT
CASSPRGASGADTQYF
>-|TRBV10-3|TRBJ2-5|-
TGTGCCATCAGTGATAACTCCAGAGAGACCCAGTACTTC
CAISDNSRETQYF
>TRBD2|TRBV7-6|TRBJ2-3|-
TGTGCCAGCAGATTACTAGCGGGGGGGCCTGAAGATACGCAGTATTTT
CASRLLAGGPEDTQYF
>-|TRBV6-5|TRBJ1-2|-
TGTGCCAGCAGTACGCGAGGATATGGCTACACCTTC
CASSTRGYGYTF
>TRBD2|TRBV20-1|TRBJ2-3|few
TGCAGTGCTAGAAGACCAGCGGGGCTCAGCACAGATACGCAGTATTTT
CSARRPAGLSTDTQYF
>TRBD2|TRBV20-1|TRBJ2-3|few
TGCAGTGCTAGCCCACACCCTAGCGGGGGCACAGATACGCAGTATTTT
CSASPHPSGGTDTQYF
>-|TRBV20-1|TRBJ1-4|few
TGCAGTGCTAGCAGGGGATCACCTAATGAAAAACTGTTTTTT
CSASRGSPNEKLFF
>TRBD1|TRBV20-1|TRBJ2-2|few
TGCAGTGCTCGAAATTCTAAAGCCGGGACAGCGAACACCGGGGAGCTGTTTTTT
CSARNSKAGTANTGELFF
>TRBD1|TRBV19|TRBJ1-1|few
TGTGCCAGTAATCTCCGGACAGGGGCGAGGAACACTGAAGCTTTCTTT
CASNLRTGARNTEAFF
>TRBD1|TRBV7-9|TRBJ1-2|-
TGTGCCAGCAGCTTAGCGGAGGGGACAGGCCCAGCTAACTGTGGCTACACCTTC
CASSLAEGTGPANCGYTF
>TRBD1|TRBV7-9|TRBJ1-2|few
TGTGCCAGCAGACCTGGACAGGGGTCGGATGGCTACACCTTC
CASRPGQGSDGYTF
>TRBD2|TRBV6-2/TRBV6-3|TRBJ2-1|-
TGTGCCAGCTGCTTGACTAGCGGGGCCTACAATGAGCAGTTCTTC
CASCLTSGAYNEQFF
>TRBD2|TRBV7-8|TRBJ2-5|-
TGTGCCAGCAGCTTAGTCCGGGGGGGGACTTATCAAGAGACCCAGTACTTC
CASSLVRGGTYQETQYF
>-|TRBV9|TRBJ2-2|-
TGTGCCAGCAGCCCCCTTATCGGGGCGGTTAACACCGGGGAGCTGTTTTTT
CASSPLIGAVNTGELFF
>-|TRBV29-1|TRBJ2-3|few
TGCAGCGTTGAGGCACGAGACACAGATACGCAGTATTTT
CSVEARDTDTQYF
>-|TRBV7-2|TRBJ2-7|few
TGTGCCAGCAGCTTAGTGCGGGGTTTCTCCTACGAGCAGTACTTC
CASSLVRGFSYEQYF
>-|TRBV10-3|TRBJ2-3|-
TGTGCCATCAGTGAGTTCAAACGCGGAGCTAGCACAGATACGCAGTATTTT
CAISEFKRGASTDTQYF
>-|TRBV4-3|TRBJ1-2|few
TGCGCCAGCAGCCAAGATTTGGCAGGGAGTCGCTATGGCTACACCTTC
CASSQDLAGSRYGYTF
>TRBD1|TRBV6-5|TRBJ2-3|few
TGTGCCAGCAGTTACCGCGGACAGGGGCAGGGGGATTGGTATTTT
CASSYRGQGQGDWYF
>-|TRBV5-1|TRBJ2-3|few
TGCGCCAGCAGCTGGAAGGCAAGCAGCACAGATACGCAGTATTTT
CASSWKASSTDTQYF